These 31 T cell receptor beta chains were sequenced from one sample in a study of Ad26.COV2.S vaccination and SARS-CoV-2 variants. The treatment is: about 20 received Ad26.COV2.S at low or high dose, single or two shots; 5 received placebo; per-sample allocation not given. The study sampled participants on day 63 after the first vaccine or placebo injection. Clones were read by immunoSEQ multiplex PCR, and TCRdb kept only the in-frame ones, dropping some. Among more than 400,000 clones listed, around 90% were seen once. The material was peripheral blood, obtained in a trial of Ad26.COV2.S vaccine versus placebo. These receptors were obtained from a person between 18 and 59 years old who received the Ad26.COV2.S COVID-19 vaccine or a placebo.

The J gene is TRBJ2-7, the V gene TRBV2; 7 bases align to TRBD1. CDR3 length: 13 residues. V lost 4 bases, J lost 3 bases, and 3 bases stayed unmatched. CDR1 and CDR2 from the germline V gene are SNHLY and FYNNEI. The chain's CDR3 is CASSGNRGYEQYF. The CDR3 DNA sequence: TGTGCCAGCAGTGGGAACAGGGGCTACGAGCAGTACTTC.

The table lists this clone with a count of one. CDR3 in DNA: TGTGCCAGCAGCTTAGTATGGGGAACAGGGGCAGACTACGAGCAGTACTTC. This translates into CASSLVWGTGADYEQYF. The chain is built from TRBV7-6 and TRBJ2-7; TRBD1 aligns across 7 bases. V shed 1 base, J shed 3 bases, and the junction held 12 bases outside the gene matches. CDR1 is SGHVS and CDR2 is FNYEAQ in the germline V gene. There are 17 residues in the CDR3.

This clone was seen once. The V and J genes are TRBV4-2 and TRBJ2-6; D perhaps matches TRBD2 (5 bases). Trimming cost V 0 bases and J 2 bases, with 11 bases left between them. In germline, CDR1 is LGHNA, CDR2 YNFKEQ. The CDR3 extends over 17 amino acids. CDR3 nucleotide sequence: TGTGCCAGCAGCCAAGATGGCCGAGGGCCTGGGGCCAACGTCCTGACTTTC. As protein: CASSQDGRGPGANVLTF.

The chain is built from TRBV7-3 and TRBJ2-5, with 12 bases matching TRBD2. In germline, CDR1 is SGHTA, CDR2 FQGTGA. The junction had 5 bases not matched to a gene; V was cut back by 1 base and J by 5 bases. The CDR3 has 16 amino acids. CDR3 bases: TGTGCCAGCAGCTTAAAACTAGCGGGAGGAGTGGAGACCCAGTACTTC. It encodes CASSLKLAGGVETQYF.

V gene TRBV7-2 combines with J gene TRBJ2-1, with 11 bases identical to TRBD2. CDR1 is SGHTA and CDR2 is FQGNSA in the germline V gene. The CDR3 covers 17 residues. Losses at the gene ends were 4 bases for V and 5 bases for J; bases not matched to a gene: 10. CDR3: CASSWLWGLAVNNEQFF. CDR3 sequence (DNA): TGTGCCAGCAGCTGGTTGTGGGGACTAGCGGTTAACAATGAGCAGTTCTTC.

CDR3 sequence reads: CASSFTTGNRISYEQYF. DNA for the CDR3: TGTGCCAGCAGCTTTACGACAGGGAATCGTATTTCCTACGAGCAGTACTTC. J is TRBJ2-7 and V is TRBV5-6; TRBD1 agrees at 7 bases. Per germline, CDR1 SGHDT and CDR2 YYEEEE. CDR3 length: 17 amino acids. Losses at the gene ends were 2 bases for V and 1 base for J; bases not matched to a gene: 12.

V is TRBV25-1 and J is TRBJ1-1; possibly TRBD1 for D (6 bases). This CDR3 comprises 13 residues. The germline gives CDR1 MGHDK, CDR2 SYGVNS. The V end was cut by 7 bases, the J end by 1 base, with 10 bases between. CDR3 nucleotide sequence: TGTGCCAGCACCCCGGGACAGAACACTGAAGCTTTCTTT. This gives the protein CASTPGQNTEAFF.

This clone is a singleton in its sample. The V gene is TRBV28, the J gene TRBJ1-4; the match to TRBD1 covers 8 bases. The germline gives CDR1 MDHEN, CDR2 SYDVKM. This CDR3 comprises 18 residues. V gave up 3 bases and J gave up 6 bases; unmatched junction bases: 15. The chain's CDR3 is CASSFFQIQGAGDEKLFF. In DNA, the CDR3 is TGTGCCAGCAGTTTCTTCCAAATCCAGGGGGCAGGAGATGAAAAACTGTTTTTT.

V gene TRBV7-8 combines with J gene TRBJ1-2; D gene uncertain. This CDR3 has 14 amino acids. The ends were cut back, 1 base at V and 6 bases at J, with 12 bases in the middle. Germline V gene lookup returns CDR1 SGHVS and CDR2 FQNEAQ. CDR3 sequence: CASSLGEGADGYTF. In DNA, the CDR3 is TGTGCCAGCAGCTTAGGGGAAGGTGCAGATGGCTACACCTTC. The full variable domain, with the rest looked up from reference TRBV7-8 and TRBJ1-2, is GAGVSQSPRYKVAKRGQDVALRCDPISGHVSLFWYQQALGQGPEFLTYFQNEAQLDKSGLPSDRFFAERPEGSVSTLKIQRTQQEDSAVYLCASSLGEGADGYTFGSGTRLTVV.

CDR3 loop: CASSFRGAHSPLHF. The CDR3 bases are TGTGCCAGCAGTTTTAGGGGGGCCCATTCACCCCTCCACTTT. The chain employs TRBV27 and TRBJ1-6; the D gene is possibly TRBD1 (6 bases). V lost 3 bases, J lost 8 bases, and 11 bases lay in between. This CDR3 has 14 residues. Germline assignment: CDR1 MNHEY and CDR2 SMNVEV (reference sequence).

J is TRBJ2-1 and V is TRBV5-4, with 9 bases that match TRBD2. Per germline, CDR1 SGHNT and CDR2 YYREEE (reference sequence). This CDR3 has 18 residues. V lost 4 bases, J lost 0 bases, and 11 bases stayed unmatched. This chain's CDR3 is CASSLELAGASSYNEQFF. The CDR3, as DNA: TGTGCCAGCAGCCTAGAATTAGCGGGAGCCAGCTCCTACAATGAGCAGTTCTTC.

The V and J genes are TRBV19 and TRBJ2-7; no definite D call. This CDR3 has 13 residues. The germline V gene has CDR1 LNHDA and CDR2 SQIVND (reference sequence). Trimming took 6 bases from V and 4 from J, leaving 13 bases between them. In nucleotides, the CDR3 is TGTGCCAGTAGCCCTTCCTCCTTATACGAGCAGTACTTC. Its protein product is CASSPSSLYEQYF.

V usage is TRBV5-6 and J usage is TRBJ1-5, with D unclear. Per the germline V gene, CDR1 is SGHDT and CDR2 is YYEEEE. Deletions cut 1 base from V and 2 bases from J, with 13 bases between. The CDR3 has 16 residues. CDR3 in DNA: TGTGCCAGCAGCTTGTTGGCGGGTGAGGGCAATCAGCCCCAGCATTTT. The encoded protein is CASSLLAGEGNQPQHF. Looking up the rest from reference TRBV5-6 and TRBJ1-5 gives the full variable domain: DAGVTQSPTHLIKTRGQQVTLRCSPKSGHDTVSWYQQALGQGPQFIFQYYEEEERQRGNFPDRFSGHQFPNYSSELNVNALLLGDSALYLCASSLLAGEGNQPQHFGDGTRLSIL.

The rearrangement joins TRBV24-1 to TRBJ2-2, with TRBD1 matching over 8 bases. CDR1 and CDR2 from the germline V gene are KGHDR and SFDVKD. The J segment lost 3 bases and the V segment lost 3 bases, leaving 5 bases of the junction unmatched. The CDR3 totals 16 residues. The CDR3 nucleotides read TGTGCCACCAGTGATGATGGACAGGGCGACACCGGGGAGCTGTTTTTT. It is translated as CATSDDGQGDTGELFF.

This clone was observed once. This chain links TRBV18 with TRBJ1-1; the match to TRBD1 covers 8 bases. The CDR3 runs 14 residues. Germline-derived CDR1 and CDR2 are KGHSH and LQKENI. Unmatched junction bases numbered 5, after V lost 5 bases and J lost 3 bases. The CDR3 reads CASSSNRGDTEAFF. The CDR3 nucleotides read TGTGCCAGCTCATCAAACAGGGGGGACACTGAAGCTTTCTTT.

The V and J genes are TRBV11-2 and TRBJ1-5, with TRBD1 matching over 9 bases. The CDR3 spans 15 residues. Germline V lookup: CDR1 SGHAT, CDR2 FQNNGV. The V gene end was trimmed by 5 bases and the J gene end by 1 base; junction bases not matched to a gene: 3. Here the CDR3 reads CASSRTGVSNQPQHF. CDR3 nucleotides: TGTGCCAGCAGCAGGACAGGGGTCAGCAATCAGCCCCAGCATTTT.

This chain joins TRBV2 and TRBJ1-2, with D possibly TRBD1 on 6 matching bases. CDR1 SNHLY and CDR2 FYNNEI come from the germline V gene. V was pared by 8 bases and J by 2 bases, with 9 bases between. This CDR3 spans 12 amino acids. CDR3 region: CASQGQNYGYTF. CDR3 sequence (DNA): TGTGCCAGCCAAGGACAGAACTATGGCTACACCTTC.

As to this clone: The junction departs from the called germline gene at one end, perhaps through a read error. This chain uses TRBV7-6 with TRBJ2-3, with a possible D match to TRBD1 (6 bases). CDR1 and CDR2 from the germline V gene are SGHVS and FNYEAQ. The CDR3 loop spans 15 amino acids. This CDR3 reads CTSSLAQGPTDTQYF. In DNA form, the CDR3 reads TGTACCAGCAGCTTAGCTCAGGGGCCCACAGATACGCAGTATTTT.

The chain links TRBV29-1 to TRBJ2-2; D possibly corresponds to TRBD2 (6 bases). Trimming took 5 bases from V and 3 from J, leaving 7 bases between them. The germline gives CDR1 SQVTM, CDR2 ANQGSEA. CDR3 size: 12 residues. The CDR3 reads CSVWGDTGELFF. The CDR3 nucleotides read TGCAGCGTTTGGGGGGACACCGGGGAGCTGTTTTTT.

CDR3 loop: CASSLPGQRGDEQYF. CDR3 sequence (DNA): TGTGCCAGCAGCTTGCCGGGACAGCGGGGCGACGAGCAGTACTTC. This sequence joins TRBV7-9 and TRBJ2-7; D possibly matches TRBD1 or TRBD2 (7 bases each). The CDR3 runs to 15 residues. V was shortened by 3 bases and J by 5 bases, with 17 bases between the two germline ends. Germline assignment: CDR1 SEHNR and CDR2 FQNEAQ (reference sequence).

The V call is TRBV13, the J call TRBJ2-5; D might be TRBD1 (5 bases). The V end lost 5 bases, the J end lost 4 bases, and 17 bases lay between the germline ends. Germline V CDR1 and CDR2: PRHDT, FYEKMQ (reference sequence). This CDR3 is built from 15 residues. The CDR3 loop reads CASSPRQKGLETQYF. The DNA of the CDR3 is TGTGCCAGCAGCCCCCGACAGAAGGGGTTAGAGACCCAGTACTTC. The full variable domain, completed using reference TRBV13 and TRBJ2-5, is AAGVIQSPRHLIKEKRETATLKCYPIPRHDTVYWYQQGPGQDPQFLISFYEKMQSDKGSIPDRFSAQQFSDYHSELNMSSLELGDSALYFCASSPRQKGLETQYFGPGTRLLVL.

V gene TRBV18 combines with J gene TRBJ2-2; TRBD2 aligns across 15 bases. The CDR3 runs to 21 residues. Germline V gene lookup returns CDR1 KGHSH and CDR2 LQKENI. With 1 base clipped from V and 3 bases from J, the junction kept 12 bases outside the gene matches. The CDR3 loop is CASSPRNPGLAGGADTGELFF. CDR3 DNA sequence: TGTGCCAGCTCACCACGGAATCCTGGACTAGCGGGAGGGGCGGACACCGGGGAGCTGTTTTTT.

The CDR3 DNA reads as TGTGCCAGCAGCTTAGATTACTGGGACGGATCCTACGAGCAGTACTTC. Translated, it gives CASSLDYWDGSYEQYF. The rearrangement joins TRBV11-2 to TRBJ2-7, with D perhaps TRBD1 or TRBD2 (5 bases each). Trimming pared 0 bases from V and 1 base from J, leaving 13 bases between. Germline CDR1 is SGHAT and CDR2 is FQNNGV. This CDR3 has 16 residues.

A note on this clone: At one end the junction does not follow the germline gene, possibly because of a read error. The chain recombines TRBV7-8 with TRBJ2-7; TRBD1 aligns across 8 bases. The CDR3 has 12 amino acids. Germline CDR1 is SGHVS and CDR2 is FQNEAQ. This chain's CDR3 is CASSLGTGQEWF. DNA for the CDR3: TGTGCCAGCAGCTTAGGGACAGGGCAGGAGTGGTTC.

The gene calls are TRBV5-1 and TRBJ2-7, with 7 bases aligning to TRBD1. The CDR3 contains 17 residues. CDR1 and CDR2 from the germline V gene are SGHRS and YFSETQ. J was trimmed by 1 base and V by 4 bases; bases with no gene match: 14. CDR3 loop: CASSAPESGTASYEQYF. For the CDR3, the DNA is TGCGCCAGCAGCGCGCCAGAATCCGGGACAGCGTCCTACGAGCAGTACTTC.

V and J are TRBV5-4 and TRBJ2-3, with 9 nucleotides matching TRBD2. Germline values: CDR1 SGHNT, CDR2 YYREEE (reference sequence). The V segment lost 4 bases and the J segment 4 bases; nucleotides outside the gene matches: 7. The CDR3 is 15 residues long. The CDR3 DNA is TGTGCCAGCAGCGCGGTAGCGGGAGTGGCAGATACGCAGTATTTT. This encodes CASSAVAGVADTQYF.

The chain links TRBV7-6 to TRBJ2-1, with D perhaps TRBD1 or TRBD2 (5 bases each). Germline-derived CDR1 and CDR2 are SGHVS and FNYEAQ. The CDR3 covers 15 residues. The germline V and J ends were trimmed by 5 bases and 7 bases, with 18 bases remaining between them. In DNA, the CDR3 is TGTGCCAGCAGCCCTGTTGGGGCCCGAGGGAATGAGCAGTTCTTC. Its translation is CASSPVGARGNEQFF.

V and J are TRBV19 and TRBJ1-6; D not certain. This CDR3 region has 20 residues. The V end was cut by 8 bases, the J end by 3 bases, with 29 bases between. Germline-derived CDR1 and CDR2 are LNHDA and SQIVND (reference sequence). CDR3 region: CASPSHSRSPLFVYNSPLHF. The DNA of the CDR3 is TGTGCCAGTCCTTCACACTCCAGGTCTCCCCTCTTTGTCTATAATTCACCCCTCCACTTT.

V and J are TRBV7-8 and TRBJ1-6; weak D call: TRBD1 (6 bases). The CDR3 is 15 amino acids. Per the germline V gene, CDR1 is SGHVS and CDR2 is FQNEAQ. V was pared by 5 bases and J by 9 bases, with 17 bases between. The CDR3 is CASSQPTGLGSPLHF. The CDR3 nucleotides read TGTGCCAGCAGCCAACCCACAGGGCTGGGTTCACCCCTCCACTTT.

This sequence joins TRBV5-5 and TRBJ2-7, with D perhaps being TRBD1 or TRBD2 (5 bases each). In germline, CDR1 is SGHKS, CDR2 YYEKEE (reference sequence). Trimming stripped 4 bases from V and 7 bases from J, with 24 bases between. The CDR3 is made up of 16 amino acids. The CDR3 DNA is TGTGCCAGCAGCGGTGAGACGGGACGTAGGGTTCTAGAGCAGTACTTC. It encodes CASSGETGRRVLEQYF.

This clone has a single count. The CDR3 DNA is TGTGCCAGCAGCCTCGGAGGGGGTGGCAATCAGCCCCAGCATTTT. Its protein is CASSLGGGGNQPQHF. The rearrangement uses TRBV9 and TRBJ1-5, with D tentatively TRBD1 (6 bases). The length of the CDR3 is 15 residues. Germline V CDR1 and CDR2: SGDLS, YYNGEE. With 4 bases removed from V and 2 bases from J, the gap between germline ends came to 13 bases.